These 2 T cell receptor beta chains were all obtained from the same sample, sequenced in a study of Graves' ophthalmopathy and Graves' hyperthyroidism. TCR beta CDR3 amplification used RNA transcripts. HTBI-primed first-round RT-PCR preceded second-round multiplex PCR. TCRdb analysed the multiplex PCR reads with MiXCR anew, one entry per CDR3 protein. This table holds about 390,000 distinct CDR3 sequences, approximately 15% found once. The sample comprised peripheral blood. Receptor source: a woman aged 18-30 years with stable Graves' hyperthyroidism.

This clonotype has only a few counts. The chain is built from TRBV20-1 and TRBJ2-7, with no clear D. Germline V gives CDR1 DFQATT, CDR2 SNEGSKA (reference sequence). Trimming took off 0 bases at V and 5 bases at J, with 11 bases between the two ends. The CDR3 covers 13 residues. CDR3: CSARDVNSHEQYF. The DNA of the CDR3 is TGCAGTGCTAGAGACGTAAATTCTCACGAGCAGTACTTC.

This clonotype was counted at least ten times. The chain couples TRBV6-1 to TRBJ2-7, with TRBD1 matching 8 bases. J gave up 3 bases and V 8 bases, and 9 bases lay outside the gene matches. This CDR3 region has 14 residues. Germline CDR1 and CDR2: MNHNS and SASEGT. CDR3 residues: CASAPGQGIYEQYF. The CDR3 nucleotides read TGTGCCAGCGCTCCAGGACAGGGTATCTACGAGCAGTACTTC.